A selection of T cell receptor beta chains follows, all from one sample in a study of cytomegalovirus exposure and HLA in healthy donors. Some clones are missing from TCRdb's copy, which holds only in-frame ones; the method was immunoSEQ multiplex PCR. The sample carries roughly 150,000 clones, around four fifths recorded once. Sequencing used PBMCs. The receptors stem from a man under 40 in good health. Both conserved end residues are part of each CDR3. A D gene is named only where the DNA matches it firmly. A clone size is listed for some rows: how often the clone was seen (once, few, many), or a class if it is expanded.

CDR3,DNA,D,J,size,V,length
CATQGALAEAFF,TGTGCCACACAGGGGGCGCTGGCTGAAGCTTTCTTT,TRBD1,TRBJ1-1,NA,TRBV6-5,12
CASTTTIARSGANVLTF,TGTGCCAGCACTACAACCATAGCGAGGTCTGGGGCCAACGTCCTGACTTTC,NA,TRBJ2-6,NA,TRBV25-1,17
CAWDRAEKLFF,TGTGCCTGGGACAGGGCCGAAAAACTGTTTTTT,TRBD1,TRBJ1-4,NA,TRBV30,11
CASSLLCQGAEQYF,TGTGCCAGCAGTTTACTTTGCCAGGGTGCCGAGCAGTACTTC,NA,TRBJ2-7,NA,TRBV27,14
CASSPGLAGTTDTQYF,TGTGCCAGCAGCCCTGGACTAGCGGGGACCACAGATACGCAGTATTTT,TRBD2,TRBJ2-3,NA,TRBV5-4,16
CASSEGLAGVEQYF,TGCGCCAGCAGTGAGGGACTAGCGGGAGTCGAGCAGTACTTC,TRBD2,TRBJ2-7,many,TRBV10-2,14
CASSLAGGRNEKLFF,TGTGCCAGCAGCTTAGCGGGAGGGCGTAATGAAAAACTGTTTTTT,NA,TRBJ1-4,NA,TRBV7-8,15
CASSPGGVSTDTQYF,TGTGCCAGCAGCCCCGGAGGGGTTAGCACAGATACGCAGTATTTT,NA,TRBJ2-3,NA,TRBV7-9,15
CASTRDRGNGYTF,TGTGCCAGCACGCGGGACAGGGGAAATGGCTACACCTTC,TRBD1,TRBJ1-2,NA,TRBV5-8,13
CASSGGDRAGGAFF,TGTGCCAGCAGCGGGGGGGACAGGGCAGGAGGAGCTTTCTTT,TRBD1,TRBJ1-1,NA,TRBV9,14
CASSPSWTNNEQFF,TGTGCCAGCTCACCGTCTTGGACTAATAATGAGCAGTTCTTC,NA,TRBJ2-1,NA,TRBV18,14
CASSRDRGLLLGYTF,TGTGCCAGCAGCCGGGACAGGGGCCTACTGCTGGGCTACACCTTC,TRBD1,TRBJ1-2,NA,TRBV28,15
CASTSSTSGSSEQYF,TGTGCCAGTACCTCCTCGACTAGCGGGAGCTCGGAGCAGTACTTC,TRBD2,TRBJ2-7,NA,TRBV19,15
CSTSGRSFYEQYF,TGCTCCACTAGCGGAAGGTCATTCTACGAGCAGTACTTC,TRBD2,TRBJ2-7,NA,TRBV30,13
CASSPGIGLSYEQYF,TGTGCCAGCTCACCCGGGATCGGCCTTTCCTACGAGCAGTACTTC,NA,TRBJ2-7,few,TRBV18,15
CASSTPISETQYF,TGTGCCAGCTCAACTCCAATATCTGAGACCCAGTACTTC,NA,TRBJ2-5,NA,TRBV18,13
CASSEGGLGNTIYF,TGCGCCAGCAGTGAAGGAGGTCTTGGAAACACCATATATTTT,NA,TRBJ1-3,few,TRBV10-1,14
CASSSSGAGHTEAFF,TGTGCCAGCAGCTCCTCAGGGGCTGGGCACACTGAAGCTTTCTTT,NA,TRBJ1-1,NA,TRBV7-8,15
CAWSLRLREKLFF,TGTGCCTGGAGCCTCCGACTTCGGGAAAAACTGTTTTTT,NA,TRBJ1-4,NA,TRBV30,13
CASSLTGGHNEQFF,TGTGCCAGCAGCTTAACGGGGGGACACAATGAGCAGTTCTTC,NA,TRBJ2-1,NA,TRBV7-3,14
CATSRDVASGQETQYF,TGTGCCACCAGCAGAGATGTGGCTAGCGGGCAAGAGACCCAGTACTTC,TRBD2,TRBJ2-5,NA,TRBV15,16
CASSRTGFANTGELFF,TGTGCCAGCAGCCGGACTGGATTTGCGAACACCGGGGAGCTGTTTTTT,NA,TRBJ2-2,few,TRBV13,16
CASSPLTGELFF,TGTGCCAGCTCACCACTAACCGGGGAGCTGTTTTTT,NA,TRBJ2-2,NA,TRBV18,12
CASRESGRSSYEQYF,TGTGCCAGCAGAGAGAGCGGGAGGAGCTCCTACGAGCAGTACTTC,TRBD2,TRBJ2-7,NA,TRBV27,15
CASSSRDRGTGNTIYF,TGTGCCAGCAGCTCACGGGACAGAGGCACTGGAAACACCATATATTTT,TRBD1,TRBJ1-3,NA,TRBV7-9,16
CASSLARRGEQYF,TGTGCCAGCAGCTTAGCCAGGAGGGGCGAGCAGTACTTC,NA,TRBJ2-7,NA,TRBV11-3,13
CASSLSGGSNQPQHF,TGTGCCAGCAGCTTATCCGGAGGGTCCAATCAGCCCCAGCATTTT,NA,TRBJ1-5,few,TRBV11-2,15
CASSLTGRDGYTF,TGTGCCAGCAGTTTAACGGGGAGAGATGGCTACACCTTC,NA,TRBJ1-2,NA,TRBV28,13
CASSRWGGRGSTDTQYF,TGTGCCAGCAGCCGATGGGGCGGGAGGGGTAGCACAGATACGCAGTATTTT,TRBD2,TRBJ2-3,NA,TRBV7-2,17
CASSPGLAGGPSRDTQYF,TGTGCCAGCAGCCCCGGACTAGCGGGAGGGCCTTCGCGAGATACGCAGTATTTT,TRBD2,TRBJ2-3,NA,TRBV7-9,18
CSVLRGTGGSEQYF,TGCAGCGTTCTGAGGGGGACAGGGGGCTCCGAGCAGTACTTC,TRBD1,TRBJ2-7,NA,TRBV29-1,14
CASSKDRNSNQPQHF,TGTGCCAGCAGCAAGGACAGAAATAGCAATCAGCCCCAGCATTTT,NA,TRBJ1-5,few,TRBV11-2,15
CAWDQTGGEQYF,TGTGCCTGGGACCAGACAGGAGGCGAGCAGTACTTC,NA,TRBJ2-7,NA,TRBV30,12
CASSGGLAGEDTQYF,TGTGCCAGCAGCGGCGGACTAGCGGGAGAAGATACGCAGTATTTT,TRBD2,TRBJ2-3,NA,TRBV9,15
CASTRGGGGTVTGELFF,TGCGCCAGCACCCGGGGGGGCGGGGGTACGGTCACCGGGGAGCTGTTTTTT,TRBD2,TRBJ2-2,NA,TRBV5-1,17